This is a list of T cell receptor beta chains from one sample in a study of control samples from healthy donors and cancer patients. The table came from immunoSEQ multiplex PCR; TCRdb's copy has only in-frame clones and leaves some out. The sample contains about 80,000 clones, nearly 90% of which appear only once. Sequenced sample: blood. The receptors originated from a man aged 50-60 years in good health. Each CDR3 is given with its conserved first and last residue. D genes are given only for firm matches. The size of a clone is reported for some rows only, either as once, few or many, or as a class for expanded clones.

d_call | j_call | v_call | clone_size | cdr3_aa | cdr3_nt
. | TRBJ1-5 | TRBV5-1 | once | CASSLATGEYNQPQHF | TGCGCCAGCAGCTTGGCAACAGGTGAATACAATCAGCCCCAGCATTTT
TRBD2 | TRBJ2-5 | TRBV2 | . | CASSERASGGALQETQYF | TGTGCCAGCAGTGAACGGGCTAGCGGGGGGGCCCTCCAAGAGACCCAGTACTTC
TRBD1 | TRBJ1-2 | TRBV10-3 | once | CAISWTGEGLRDGYTF | TGTGCCATCAGTTGGACAGGGGAAGGCCTGAGGGATGGCTACACCTTC
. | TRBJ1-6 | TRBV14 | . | CASSPLGRSDSPLHF | TGTGCCAGCAGCCCTTTGGGACGTTCAGATTCACCCCTCCACTTT
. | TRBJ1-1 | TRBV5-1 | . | CASSQGAEAFF | TGCGCCAGCAGCCAGGGTGCTGAAGCTTTCTTT
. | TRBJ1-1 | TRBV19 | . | CASSIAGVKNTEAFF | TGTGCCAGTAGTATAGCAGGGGTGAAGAACACTGAAGCTTTCTTT
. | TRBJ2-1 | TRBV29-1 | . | CSVSGTLSSYNEQFF | TGCAGCGTCTCCGGGACCCTGTCCTCCTACAATGAGCAGTTCTTC
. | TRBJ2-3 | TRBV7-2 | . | CASSSRRGVTDTQYF | TGTGCCAGCAGCTCGCGGCGCGGGGTAACAGATACGCAGTATTTT
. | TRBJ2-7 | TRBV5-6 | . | CASSLAGAGYYEQYF | TGTGCCAGCAGCTTGGCGGGGGCCGGTTACTACGAGCAGTACTTC
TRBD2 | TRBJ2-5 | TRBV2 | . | CASSELAGATQYF | TGTGCCAGCAGTGAACTAGCGGGGGCGACCCAGTACTTC
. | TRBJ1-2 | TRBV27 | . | CASSSTVDNYGYTF | TGTGCCAGCAGTTCGACAGTCGATAACTATGGCTACACCTTC
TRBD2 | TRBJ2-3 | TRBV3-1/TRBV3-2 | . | CASRRAGTDTQYF | TGTGCCAGCAGGAGAGCGGGGACAGATACGCAGTATTTT
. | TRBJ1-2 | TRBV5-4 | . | CASSLGGGARYGYTF | TGTGCCAGCAGTCTCGGGGGGGGCGCAAGGTATGGCTACACCTTC
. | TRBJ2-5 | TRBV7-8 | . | CASSLQGVQETQYF | TGTGCCAGCAGCTTACAGGGTGTACAAGAGACCCAGTACTTC
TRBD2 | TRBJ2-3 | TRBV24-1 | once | CATSEPYGAGGPDTQYF | TGTGCCACCAGTGAACCCTACGGTGCGGGGGGTCCAGATACGCAGTATTTT
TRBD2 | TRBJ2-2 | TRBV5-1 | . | CASNWAGENTGELFF | TGCGCCAGCAATTGGGCGGGGGAGAACACCGGGGAGCTGTTTTTT
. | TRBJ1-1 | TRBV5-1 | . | CASSLSVNTEAFF | TGCGCCAGCAGCTTGTCGGTGAACACTGAAGCTTTCTTT
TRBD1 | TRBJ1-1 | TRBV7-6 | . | CASSRGQVDTEAFF | TGTGCCAGCAGCCGGGGACAGGTAGACACTGAAGCTTTCTTT
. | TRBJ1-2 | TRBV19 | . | CASSMRRTNYGYTF | TGTGCCAGTAGTATGAGACGGACTAACTATGGCTACACCTTC
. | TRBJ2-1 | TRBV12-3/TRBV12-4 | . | CASSLNSNEQFF | TGTGCCAGCAGTTTGAATAGCAATGAGCAGTTCTTC
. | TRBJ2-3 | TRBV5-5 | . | CASSTTSPDTQYF | TGTGCCAGCAGCACCACAAGCCCAGATACGCAGTATTTT
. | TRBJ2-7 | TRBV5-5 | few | CASSAQQGRGSYEQYF | TGTGCCAGCAGCGCGCAACAGGGTCGGGGCTCCTACGAGCAGTACTTC
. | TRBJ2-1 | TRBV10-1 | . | CASSERLVGEQFF | TGCGCCAGCAGTGAGAGACTCGTCGGTGAGCAGTTCTTC
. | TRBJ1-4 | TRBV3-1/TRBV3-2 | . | CASSLHGNNEKLFF | TGTGCCAGCAGCCTTCACGGGAATAATGAAAAACTGTTTTTT
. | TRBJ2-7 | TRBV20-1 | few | CSASFGNEQYF | TGCAGTGCTAGTTTCGGGAACGAGCAGTACTTC
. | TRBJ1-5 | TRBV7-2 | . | CASIEGQIHQPQHF | TGTGCCAGCATCGAAGGACAGATCCATCAGCCCCAGCATTTT
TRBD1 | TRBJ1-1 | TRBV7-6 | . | CASSFGQGGNTEAFF | TGTGCCAGCAGCTTTGGACAGGGCGGGAACACTGAAGCTTTCTTT
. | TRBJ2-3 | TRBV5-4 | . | CASSLGPTDTQYF | TGTGCCAGCAGCCTGGGACCGACAGATACGCAGTATTTT
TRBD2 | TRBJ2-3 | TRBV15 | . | CATSGLAGAHTDTQYF | TGTGCCACCAGCGGCTTAGCGGGGGCCCACACAGATACGCAGTATTTT
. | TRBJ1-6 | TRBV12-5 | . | CASGSTGSSNSPLHF | TGTGCTAGTGGTTCCACAGGTTCCAGCAATTCACCCCTCCACTTT
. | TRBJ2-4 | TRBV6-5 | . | CASSSEIQQLQYF | TGTGCCAGCAGTTCAGAGATCCAGCAGCTCCAGTACTTC
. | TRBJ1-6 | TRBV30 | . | CAWRPDGNNSPLHF | TGTGCCTGGAGGCCTGACGGCAATAATTCACCCCTCCACTTT
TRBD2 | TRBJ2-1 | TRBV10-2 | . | CASSTSGGLSSYNEQFF | TGCGCCAGCAGCACTAGCGGGGGGTTGAGCTCCTACAATGAGCAGTTCTTC
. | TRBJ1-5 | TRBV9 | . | CASSVNSNSNQPQHF | TGTGCCAGCAGCGTAAACAGCAATAGCAATCAGCCCCAGCATTTT
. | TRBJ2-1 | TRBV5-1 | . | CASSLEQGRNEQFF | TGCGCCAGCAGCTTGGAACAGGGGAGGAATGAGCAGTTCTTC
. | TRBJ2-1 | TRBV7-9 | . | CASSLWEYEQFF | TGTGCCAGCAGCTTATGGGAATATGAGCAGTTCTTC
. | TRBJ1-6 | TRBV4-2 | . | CASSQGAGADSPLHF | TGTGCCAGCAGCCAAGGAGCAGGGGCGGATTCACCCCTCCACTTT
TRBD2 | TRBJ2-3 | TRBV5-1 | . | CASSLEAGPIYTDTQYF | TGCGCCAGCAGCTTGGAAGCGGGGCCAATTTACACAGATACGCAGTATTTT
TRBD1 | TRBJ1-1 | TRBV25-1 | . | CASSGGQGKAFF | TGTGCCAGCAGTGGAGGACAGGGGAAAGCTTTCTTT
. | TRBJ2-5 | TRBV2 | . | CASTRGPGQTQYF | TGTGCCAGCACTCGGGGGCCGGGACAGACCCAGTACTTC
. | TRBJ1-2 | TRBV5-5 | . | CASSLWDNNYGYTF | TGTGCCAGCAGCTTGTGGGATAATAACTATGGCTACACCTTC
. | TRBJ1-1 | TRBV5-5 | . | CASSWTVNTEAFF | TGTGCCAGCAGCTGGACAGTGAACACTGAAGCTTTCTTT